This TCR beta chain was captured in a study of spatial heterogeneity in lung cancer. Looking at the study overall: Detected sequences consistently included more beta-chain ones than alpha-chain ones.

The time point: sample taken at primary tumor resection. Whole RNA, which was extracted from tumor, nontumor lung tissue or frozen PBMC, was sequenced without any cell sorting. Study outcomes and limitations: More often at tumor resection than at routine follow-up, ubiquitous expanded tumor TCRs were detected in the blood.

TCRdb passed the 5' RACE reads through MiXCR, listing each CDR3 protein once. Here the sample spans more than 80,000 distinct CDR3 sequences, about an eighth being singletons. Germline V CDR1 and CDR2: SGHDT, YYEEEE. J was trimmed by 8 bases and V by 2 bases; bases with no gene match: 7. The CDR3 extends over 15 amino acids. In regard to this clonotype: Antigen: not known.

The sample consisted of PBMCs, taken at surgery. This receptor was obtained from a male donor with early-stage non-small cell lung cancer. This chain joins TRBV5-6 and TRBJ1-6; TRBD1 agrees at 7 bases. The CDR3 region has the DNA TGTGCCAGCAGCTTAGGGGCAGGGGGAGATTCACCCCTCCACTTT. Its protein product is CASSLGAGGDSPLHF. The whole variable domain, filled in from reference TRBV5-6 and TRBJ1-6, reads DAGVTQSPTHLIKTRGQQVTLRCSPKSGHDTVSWYQQALGQGPQFIFQYYEEEERQRGNFPDRFSGHQFPNYSSELNVNALLLGDSALYLCASSLGAGGDSPLHFGNGTRLTVT.